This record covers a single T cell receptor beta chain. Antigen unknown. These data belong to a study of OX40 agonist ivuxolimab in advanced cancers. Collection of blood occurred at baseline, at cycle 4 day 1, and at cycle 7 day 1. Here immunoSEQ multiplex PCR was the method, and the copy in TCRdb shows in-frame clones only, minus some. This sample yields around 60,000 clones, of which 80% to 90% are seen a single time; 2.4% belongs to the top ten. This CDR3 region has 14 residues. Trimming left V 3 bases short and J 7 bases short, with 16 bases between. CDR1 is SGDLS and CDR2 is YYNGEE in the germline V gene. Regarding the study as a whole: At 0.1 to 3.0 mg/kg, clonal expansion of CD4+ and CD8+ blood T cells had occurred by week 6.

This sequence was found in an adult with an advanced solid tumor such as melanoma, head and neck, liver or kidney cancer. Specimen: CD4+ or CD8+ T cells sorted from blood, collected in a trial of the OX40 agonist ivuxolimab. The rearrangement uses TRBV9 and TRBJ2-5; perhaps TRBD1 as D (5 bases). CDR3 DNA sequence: TGTGCCAGCAGCGCCGTTACAGGCCCGGGGACCCAGTACTTC. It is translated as CASSAVTGPGTQYF.